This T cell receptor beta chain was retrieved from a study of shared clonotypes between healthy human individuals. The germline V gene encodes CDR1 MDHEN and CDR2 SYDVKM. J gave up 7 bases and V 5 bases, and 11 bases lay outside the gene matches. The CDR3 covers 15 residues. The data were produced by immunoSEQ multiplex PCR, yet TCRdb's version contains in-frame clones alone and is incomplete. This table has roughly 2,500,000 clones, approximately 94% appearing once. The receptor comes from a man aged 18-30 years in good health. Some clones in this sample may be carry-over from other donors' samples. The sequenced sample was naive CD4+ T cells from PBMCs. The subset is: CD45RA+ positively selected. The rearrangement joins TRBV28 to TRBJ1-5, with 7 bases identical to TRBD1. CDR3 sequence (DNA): TGTGCCAGCAGTCGGGGAGATGGCAGGGGGCAGCCCCAGCATTTT. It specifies CASSRGDGRGQPQHF.